The 27 T cell receptor beta chains below were found in one sample sequenced in a study of human T cells and chemical hapten exposure. Indicated time point: pre-sensitization, week 0. The treatment here: therapeutic diphenylcyclopropenone sensitization with weekly scalp DPC. TCRdb passed the RACE reads through MiXCR, listing each CDR3 protein once. The sample has 350,000 to 450,000 distinct CDR3 sequences, 5% to 6.5% seen once. Sequencing was performed on whole blood, taken in connection with sensitization to the hapten diphenylcyclopropenone (DPC). All receptors derive from a woman aged 45-59 years with alopecia areata. Some clones in this sample may be carry-over from other donors' samples.

This clonotype occurred many times. The V call is TRBV20-1, the J call TRBJ2-1; D is unresolved. The CDR3 length is 14 residues. Trimming left V 1 base short and J 4 bases short, with 11 bases between. Per the germline V gene, CDR1 is DFQATT and CDR2 is SNEGSKA (reference sequence). The CDR3 loop is CSARGSLIYNEQFF. CDR3 DNA: TGCAGTGCTAGAGGGAGCCTCATTTACAATGAGCAGTTCTTC.

This clonotype was counted many times. V is TRBV6-5 and J is TRBJ1-1; 10 nucleotides align to TRBD1. This CDR3 is 15 amino acids long. In germline, CDR1 is MNHEY, CDR2 SVGAGI. Trimming cost V 6 bases and J 3 bases; bases outside gene matches: 7. The CDR3 here is CASSRTDRGYTEAFF. For the CDR3, the DNA is TGTGCCAGCAGCAGGACGGACAGGGGGTACACTGAAGCTTTCTTT.

This clonotype has ten or more counts. The chain links TRBV20-1 to TRBJ2-1; TRBD1 might be the D (6 bases). Germline-derived CDR1 and CDR2 are DFQATT and SNEGSKA (reference sequence). V was shortened by 5 bases and J by 9 bases, with 20 bases between the two germline ends. The CDR3 is made up of 14 amino acids. CDR3 nucleotides: TGCAGTGCTTACGGACAGATTAGTACCCTTGAGCAGTTCTTC. This gives the protein CSAYGQISTLEQFF.

This clonotype appeared a few times. The rearrangement joins TRBV15 to TRBJ2-3, with D maybe TRBD1 (6 bases). CDR3 length equals 15 residues. Trimming pared 0 bases from V and 0 bases from J, leaving 7 bases between. CDR1 and CDR2 (germline): LNHNV, YYDKDF (reference sequence). CDR3 residues: CATSRDRGSTDTQYF. The CDR3, as DNA: TGTGCCACCAGCAGAGACAGGGGCAGCACAGATACGCAGTATTTT.

This clonotype has ten or more counts. This chain uses TRBV10-3 with TRBJ2-1; 7 nucleotides line up with TRBD1. The germline gives CDR1 ENHRY, CDR2 SYGVKD. The CDR3 totals 14 residues. Unmatched junction bases numbered 10, after V lost 6 bases and J lost 8 bases. CDR3 coding DNA: TGTGCCATCAGCTCGGGACAGTTCCTAGATGAGCAGTTCTTC. Protein product: CAISSGQFLDEQFF.

This clonotype was found many times. This chain links TRBV29-1 with TRBJ2-3, with D tentatively TRBD1 (6 bases). There are 12 residues in the CDR3. Trimming shortened V by 3 bases and J by 2 bases, and 6 bases separated the two germline ends. Per the germline V gene, CDR1 is SQVTM and CDR2 is ANQGSEA. CDR3 protein: CSVEGHTDTQYF. For the CDR3, the DNA is TGCAGCGTTGAGGGACACACAGATACGCAGTATTTT.

Ten or more counts support this clonotype. The V gene is TRBV2, the J gene TRBJ2-3; D assignment may be TRBD1 or TRBD2 (5 bases each). The germline V gene encodes CDR1 SNHLY and CDR2 FYNNEI. The CDR3 has 14 residues. V was clipped by 7 bases and J by 2 bases, with 13 bases between them. In nucleotides, the CDR3 is TGTGCCAGCAAAGTCCGGGGCAACACAGATACGCAGTATTTT. Translated, it gives CASKVRGNTDTQYF.

This rearrangement joins TRBV29-1 to TRBJ2-7; the D gene is possibly TRBD2 (6 bases). Germline V gene data show CDR1 as SQVTM and CDR2 as ANQGSEA. The CDR3 loop spans 14 amino acids. Between the trimmed V and J ends, which lost 4 bases and 0 bases, there was a span of 13 bases. CDR3 sequence: CSVVGGKSSYEQYF. In nucleotides, the CDR3 is TGCAGCGTTGTCGGCGGGAAGAGCTCCTACGAGCAGTACTTC.

This clonotype came up a few times. V and J are TRBV7-2 and TRBJ2-7; TRBD1 matches 8 bases. Trimming removed 5 bases from V and 6 bases from J; junction bases left unmatched: 9. This CDR3 has 14 amino acids. Germline CDR1 SGHTA, CDR2 FQGNSA. The CDR3 bases are TGTGCCAGCAGCCAACGGACAGGGCTGAGCGAGCAGTACTTC. It encodes CASSQRTGLSEQYF.

J is TRBJ1-1 and V is TRBV12-3 or TRBV12-4; possibly TRBD1 for D (5 bases). The CDR3 runs 15 residues. V lost 5 bases and J 2 bases, leaving 15 bases between the germline ends. The CDR3 nucleotides read TGTGCCAGCAGTATCTTGGGGAGGGGAAACACTGAAGCTTTCTTT. It yields the protein CASSILGRGNTEAFF.

This clonotype occurred many times. The J gene is TRBJ2-1, the V gene TRBV6-2 or TRBV6-3, with TRBD1 matching over 11 bases. This CDR3 has 16 residues. Germline V gene data show CDR1 as MNHEY and CDR2 as SVGEGT. The J segment lost 7 bases and the V segment lost 6 bases, leaving 11 bases of the junction unmatched. CDR3 sequence: CASRSLFGTGGNEQFF. CDR3 sequence (DNA): TGTGCCAGCAGATCCCTGTTTGGGACAGGGGGTAATGAGCAGTTCTTC.

This clonotype was seen at least ten times. The chain recombines TRBV10-2 with TRBJ2-3; 7 bases are a match to TRBD2. The CDR3 extends over 14 amino acids. V was pared by 2 bases and J by 3 bases, with 2 bases of the junction left unmatched. CDR1 is WSHSY, CDR2 SAAADI, per germline. CDR3 in amino acids: CASSEAGETDTQYF. The CDR3 DNA sequence: TGCGCCAGCAGTGAGGCGGGGGAGACAGATACGCAGTATTTT.

At least ten counts were recorded for this clonotype. This chain's CDR3 is CSAREEGKLFF. The CDR3 nucleotides read TGCAGTGCTAGAGAAGAGGGAAAACTGTTTTTT. The rearrangement uses TRBV20-1 and TRBJ1-4; D gene uncertain. V was trimmed by 0 bases and J by 10 bases, leaving 6 bases between them. This CDR3 comprises 11 residues. From germline, CDR1 is DFQATT and CDR2 SNEGSKA (reference sequence).

This clonotype came up a few times. The gene calls are TRBV5-1 and TRBJ2-3, with a weak D call TRBD1 (5 bases). V was shortened by 2 bases and J by 2 bases, with 9 bases between the two germline ends. This CDR3 spans 14 amino acids. Germline CDR1 reads SGHRS; CDR2 reads YFSETQ. The CDR3 sequence is CASSLAGPTDTQYF. In nucleotides, the CDR3 is TGCGCCAGCAGCTTAGCAGGGCCCACAGATACGCAGTATTTT.

This chain uses TRBV7-9 with TRBJ1-4; 9 bases are a match to TRBD1. Germline CDR1 SEHNR, CDR2 FQNEAQ (reference sequence). The CDR3 runs to 15 residues. V shed 5 bases, J shed 5 bases, and the junction held 6 bases outside the gene matches. This chain's CDR3 is CASSPWDRENEKLFF. For the CDR3, the DNA is TGTGCCAGCAGCCCATGGGACAGGGAGAATGAAAAACTGTTTTTT.

This clonotype was seen at least ten times. This sequence joins TRBV12-3 or TRBV12-4 and TRBJ2-5, with 11 nucleotides matching TRBD2. The CDR3 runs 17 residues. J was trimmed by 5 bases and V by 4 bases; bases with no gene match: 12. The DNA of the CDR3 is TGTGCCAGCAGTTCCTTACCCCCCCCTAGCGGGGGGGAGACCCAGTACTTC. Protein: CASSSLPPPSGGETQYF.

The V call is TRBV28, the J call TRBJ2-7; 10 bases map to TRBD1. CDR1 MDHEN and CDR2 SYDVKM come from the germline V gene. CDR3 length: 15 amino acids. J was trimmed by 5 bases and V by 6 bases; bases with no gene match: 10. CDR3 protein: CASSRIRDRGNEQYF. Here the CDR3 DNA reads TGTGCCAGCAGCCGGATCCGGGACAGGGGCAACGAGCAGTACTTC.

This clonotype was observed many times. The chain couples TRBV12-3 or TRBV12-4 to TRBJ1-1; D is unclear. The CDR3 has 13 amino acids. The V end was cut by 3 bases, the J end by 0 bases, with 5 bases between. CDR3 sequence (DNA): TGTGCCAGCAGTTTCTCCATGAACACTGAAGCTTTCTTT. It translates to CASSFSMNTEAFF.

This clonotype was counted many times. This chain joins TRBV7-9 and TRBJ2-1; D uncertain. Trimming shortened V by 5 bases and J by 2 bases, and 22 bases separated the two germline ends. This CDR3 has 18 amino acids. Germline V gene lookup returns CDR1 SEHNR and CDR2 FQNEAQ (reference sequence). The CDR3 loop is CASSPPRGVIGTYNEQFF. DNA for the CDR3: TGTGCCAGCAGCCCCCCCCGCGGAGTAATAGGAACCTACAATGAGCAGTTCTTC.

In this sample, this clonotype turned up many times. The chain is built from TRBV5-1 and TRBJ2-3, with 9 bases aligning to TRBD2. Looked up from germline, CDR1 is SGHRS and CDR2 is YFSETQ. After removal of 3 bases from V and 2 bases from J, the junction contained 4 bases not matched to a gene. This CDR3 region has 15 residues. CDR3: CASSSLAGPTDTQYF. The DNA for the CDR3 is TGCGCCAGCAGCTCTCTAGCGGGGCCCACAGATACGCAGTATTTT.

Many counts were recorded for this clonotype. The V gene is TRBV12-5, the J gene TRBJ2-2; TRBD1 is a possible D gene (5 bases). CDR1 LGHNT and CDR2 FRNRAP come from the germline V gene. Trimming shortened V by 5 bases and J by 3 bases, and 13 bases separated the two germline ends. The CDR3 is 15 residues long. The CDR3 DNA reads as TGTGCTAGTGGTCCCCCACAGGAGTACACCGGGGAGCTGTTTTTT. Translated, it gives CASGPPQEYTGELFF.

There are many counts of this clonotype. The chain is built from TRBV27 and TRBJ2-3; D call uncertain. Germline V gene sequence: CDR1 MNHEY, CDR2 SMNVEV (reference sequence). V lost 5 bases and J 2 bases, leaving 11 bases between the germline ends. The CDR3 is 14 amino acids. This CDR3 is CASSPLPYTDTQYF. CDR3 bases: TGTGCCAGCAGTCCCCTCCCTTACACAGATACGCAGTATTTT.

This rearrangement joins TRBV5-1 to TRBJ1-6; a possible D gene is TRBD1 (5 bases). Per germline, CDR1 SGHRS and CDR2 YFSETQ. Trimming left V 3 bases short and J 5 bases short, with 15 bases between. The CDR3 is 16 amino acids. The CDR3 loop reads CASSYRRRDDNSPLHF. The DNA of the CDR3 is TGCGCCAGCAGCTACAGGCGACGCGACGATAATTCACCCCTCCACTTT.

The table lists this clonotype with many counts. This chain joins TRBV18 and TRBJ1-5; 7 bases align to TRBD1. CDR3 length equals 15 residues. Germline V lookup: CDR1 KGHSH, CDR2 LQKENI. Trimming cost V 3 bases and J 0 bases; bases outside gene matches: 2. The chain's CDR3 is CASSPGQSSNQPQHF. CDR3 in DNA: TGTGCCAGCTCACCGGGACAGAGTAGCAATCAGCCCCAGCATTTT.

This clonotype was seen at least ten times. J is TRBJ2-6 and V is TRBV20-1, with D perhaps given as TRBD1 or TRBD2 (6 bases each). In germline, CDR1 is DFQATT, CDR2 SNEGSKA (reference sequence). CDR3 length equals 14 residues. The ends were cut back, 7 bases at V and 4 bases at J, with 14 bases in the middle. In DNA form, the CDR3 reads TGCAGTGTTCGCCGGGGGCGAGGGGCCAACGTCCTGACTTTC. This translates into CSVRRGRGANVLTF.

A few counts support this clonotype. The J gene is TRBJ2-1, the V gene TRBV7-7; TRBD2 aligns across 12 bases. V was clipped by 5 bases and J by 9 bases; unmatched bases: 11. CDR3 length: 16 residues. Looked up from germline, CDR1 is SSHAT and CDR2 is FNYEAQ (reference sequence). The CDR3 loop reads CASSELAGGILSEQFF. CDR3 sequence (DNA): TGTGCCAGCAGCGAACTAGCGGGAGGAATCTTGAGTGAGCAGTTCTTC.

This clonotype came up many times. V usage is TRBV20-1 and J usage is TRBJ1-1; D uncertain. V was shortened by 7 bases and J by 2 bases, with 17 bases between the two germline ends. Germline values: CDR1 DFQATT, CDR2 SNEGSKA (reference sequence). The CDR3 consists of 14 residues. The CDR3 nucleotides read TGCAGTGTCCCACATCCGGTAGTTAACACTGAAGCTTTCTTT. Translated: CSVPHPVVNTEAFF.